This T cell receptor (beta chain) was obtained from a study of regulatory T cells in long-lasting Graves disease. Described time point: newly diagnosed GD, antithyroid drugs for less than 3 months. RNA isolated from PBMCs was used to make the TCR library. The collection involved drawing 7.5 to 9.5 milliliters of peripheral blood into EDTA tubes. Building of the TCR beta libraries involved iRepertoire HTBI primers and Arm-PCR of CDR3 regions. TCRdb re-called the multiplex PCR reads with MiXCR, one entry per CDR3 protein. The data contain 400,000 to 500,000 distinct CDR3 sequences, 14% of them singletons. This CDR3 comprises 15 residues. Germline V gene sequence: CDR1 PRHDT, CDR2 FYEKMQ (reference sequence). The V and J ends lost 1 base and 7 bases, in that order; junction bases with no gene match: 7. Study-level findings and limits: Among samples with persistent disease, TRBV28, TRBJ1-2 and TRBJ2-5 were favored.

This clonotype has at least ten counts. The antigen is unknown. The data were also submitted as part of a second study, on T cells in Graves' hyperthyroidism and ophthalmopathy. In that study: Diagnostic assessment was based on clinical symptoms, serum thyroxine and TRAb, thyroid ultrasound and orbital computed tomography. Primed by the HTBI set, a first-round RT-PCR was run on the TCR CDR3.

The chain employs TRBV13 and TRBJ2-1; 7 bases map to TRBD1. Material: peripheral blood mononuclear cells (PBMCs), obtained at new diagnosis, from a patient treated with antithyroid drugs. This clonotype was obtained from a woman in her forties or fifties with Graves disease. The CDR3 loop is CASSLDGQGVNEQFF. The CDR3 DNA reads TGTGCCAGCAGCTTAGACGGCCAGGGGGTAAATGAGCAGTTCTTC.